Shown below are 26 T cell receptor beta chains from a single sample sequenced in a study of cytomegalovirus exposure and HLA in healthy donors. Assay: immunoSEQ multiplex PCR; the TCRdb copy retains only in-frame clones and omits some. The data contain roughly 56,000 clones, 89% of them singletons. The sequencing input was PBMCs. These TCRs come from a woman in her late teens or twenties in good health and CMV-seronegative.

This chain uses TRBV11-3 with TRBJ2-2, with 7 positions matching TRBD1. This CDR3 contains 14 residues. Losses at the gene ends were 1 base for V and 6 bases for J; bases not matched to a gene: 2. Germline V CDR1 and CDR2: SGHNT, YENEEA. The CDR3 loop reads CASSLGGQAGELFF. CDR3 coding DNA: TGTGCCAGCAGCTTAGGAGGACAGGCCGGGGAGCTGTTTTTT.

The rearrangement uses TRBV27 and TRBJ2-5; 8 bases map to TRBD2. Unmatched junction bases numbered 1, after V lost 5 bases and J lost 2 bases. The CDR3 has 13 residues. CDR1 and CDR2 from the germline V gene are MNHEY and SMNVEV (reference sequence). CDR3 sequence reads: CASSIAGQETQYF. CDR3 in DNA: TGTGCCAGCAGTATAGCGGGACAAGAGACCCAGTACTTC.

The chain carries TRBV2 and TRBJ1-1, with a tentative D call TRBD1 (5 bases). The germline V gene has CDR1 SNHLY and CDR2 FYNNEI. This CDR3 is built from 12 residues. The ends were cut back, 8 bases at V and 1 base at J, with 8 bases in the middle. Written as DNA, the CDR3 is TGTGCCAGCGGGGCCGGGAACACTGAAGCTTTCTTT. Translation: CASGAGNTEAFF. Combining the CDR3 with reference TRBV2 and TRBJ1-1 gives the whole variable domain EPEVTQTPSHQVTQMGQEVILRCVPISNHLYFYWYRQILGQKVEFLVSFYNNEISEKSEIFDDQFSVERPDGSNFTLKIRSTKLEDSAMYFCASGAGNTEAFFGQGTRLTVV.

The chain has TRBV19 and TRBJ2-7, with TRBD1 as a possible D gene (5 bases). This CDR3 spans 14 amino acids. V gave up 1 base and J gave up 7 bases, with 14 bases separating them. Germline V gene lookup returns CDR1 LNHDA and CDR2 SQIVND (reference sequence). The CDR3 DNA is TGTGCCAGTAGTATAGGGCAGGGCCCTTTTGAGCAGTACTTC. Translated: CASSIGQGPFEQYF.

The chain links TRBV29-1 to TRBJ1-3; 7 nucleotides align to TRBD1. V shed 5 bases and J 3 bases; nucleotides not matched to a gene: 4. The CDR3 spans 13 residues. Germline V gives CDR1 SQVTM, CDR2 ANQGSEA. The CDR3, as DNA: TGCAGCGTTCTCGGGACAGATGGAAACACCATATATTTT. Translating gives CSVLGTDGNTIYF.

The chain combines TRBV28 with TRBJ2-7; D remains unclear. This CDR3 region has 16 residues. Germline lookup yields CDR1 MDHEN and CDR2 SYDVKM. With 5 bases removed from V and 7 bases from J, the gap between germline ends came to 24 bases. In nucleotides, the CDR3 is TGTGCCAGCAGTCCTACCCCTTTCGCCAATAAAGAGGAGCAGTACTTC. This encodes CASSPTPFANKEEQYF.

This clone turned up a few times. This chain's CDR3 is CSVDGSGGETQYF. In nucleotides, the CDR3 is TGCAGCGTTGATGGCAGTGGGGGGGAGACCCAGTACTTC. The chain couples TRBV29-1 to TRBJ2-5; D perhaps matches TRBD2 (6 bases). CDR1 is SQVTM and CDR2 is ANQGSEA in the germline V gene. V was clipped by 3 bases and J by 5 bases, with 13 bases between them. The CDR3 is made up of 13 amino acids. Together with reference TRBV29-1 and TRBJ2-5, the CDR3 gives the full variable domain: SAVISQKPSRDICQRGTSLTIQCQVDSQVTMMFWYRQQPGQSLTLIATANQGSEATYESGFVIDKFPISRPNLTFSTLTVSNMSPEDSSIYLCSVDGSGGETQYFGPGTRLLVL.

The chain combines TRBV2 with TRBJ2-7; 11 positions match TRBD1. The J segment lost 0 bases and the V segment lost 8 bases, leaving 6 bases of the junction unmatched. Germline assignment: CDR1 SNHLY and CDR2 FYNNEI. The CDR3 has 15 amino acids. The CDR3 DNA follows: TGTGCCAGCGGAGAGGGGACAGGGGGCTCCTACGAGCAGTACTTC. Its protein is CASGEGTGGSYEQYF.

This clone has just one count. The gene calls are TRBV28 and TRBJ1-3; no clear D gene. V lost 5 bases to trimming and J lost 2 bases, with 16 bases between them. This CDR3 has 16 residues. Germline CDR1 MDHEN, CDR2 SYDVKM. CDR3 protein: CASSTPEGFAGNTIYF. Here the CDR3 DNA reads TGTGCCAGCAGTACCCCCGAGGGTTTCGCTGGAAACACCATATATTTT.

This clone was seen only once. The CDR3 reads CASSQVGAWGDEQFF. The CDR3 nucleotides read TGCGCCAGCAGCCAAGTGGGGGCTTGGGGCGATGAGCAGTTCTTC. This rearrangement joins TRBV4-1 to TRBJ2-1, with D possibly matching TRBD1 (6 bases). The CDR3 loop spans 15 amino acids. Germline CDR1 reads MGHRA; CDR2 reads YSYEKL. The V gene lost 1 base and the J gene lost 8 bases, with 15 bases spanning the gap.

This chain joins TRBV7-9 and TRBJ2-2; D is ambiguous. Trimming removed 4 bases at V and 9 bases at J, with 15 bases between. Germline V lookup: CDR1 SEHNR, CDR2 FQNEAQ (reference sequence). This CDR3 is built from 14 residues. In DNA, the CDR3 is TGTGCCAGCAGCTACGATAGCAGTCAGTGGGAGCTGTTTTTT. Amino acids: CASSYDSSQWELFF.

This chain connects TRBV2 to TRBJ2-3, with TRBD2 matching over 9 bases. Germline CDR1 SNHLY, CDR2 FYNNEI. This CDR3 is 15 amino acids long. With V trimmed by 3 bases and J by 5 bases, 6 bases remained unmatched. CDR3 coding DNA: TGTGCCAGCAGTGATGGCGGGAGGGCCGGAGATACGCAGTATTTT. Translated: CASSDGGRAGDTQYF.

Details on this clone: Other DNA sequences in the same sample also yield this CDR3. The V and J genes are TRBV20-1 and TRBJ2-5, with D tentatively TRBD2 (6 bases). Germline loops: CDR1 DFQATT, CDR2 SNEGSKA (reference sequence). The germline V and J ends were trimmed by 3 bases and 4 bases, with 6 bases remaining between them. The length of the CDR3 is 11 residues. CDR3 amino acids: CSASGRETQYF. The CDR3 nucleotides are TGCAGTGCTAGCGGGAGAGAGACCCAGTACTTC.

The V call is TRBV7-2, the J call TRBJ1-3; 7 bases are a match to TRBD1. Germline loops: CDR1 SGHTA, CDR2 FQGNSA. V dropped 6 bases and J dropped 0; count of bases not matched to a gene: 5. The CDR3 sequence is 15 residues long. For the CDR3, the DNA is TGTGCCAGCAGTGGCCGGGACAGCTCTGGAAACACCATATATTTT. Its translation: CASSGRDSSGNTIYF.

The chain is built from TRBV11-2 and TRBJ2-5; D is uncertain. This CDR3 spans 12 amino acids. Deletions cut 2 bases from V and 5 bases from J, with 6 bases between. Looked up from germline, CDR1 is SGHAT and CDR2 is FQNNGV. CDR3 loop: CASSLILETQYF. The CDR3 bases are TGTGCCAGCAGCTTAATACTCGAGACCCAGTACTTC.

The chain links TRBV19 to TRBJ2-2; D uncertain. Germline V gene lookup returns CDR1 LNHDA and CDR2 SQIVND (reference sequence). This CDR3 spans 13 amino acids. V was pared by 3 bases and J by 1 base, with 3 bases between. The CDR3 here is CASSIQNTGELFF. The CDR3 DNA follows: TGTGCCAGTAGTATTCAGAACACCGGGGAGCTGTTTTTT.

CDR3 in amino acids: CSVGLGDYEQYF. Written as DNA, the CDR3 is TGCAGCGTCGGACTAGGAGACTACGAGCAGTACTTC. The gene calls are TRBV29-1 and TRBJ2-7; 7 bases agree with TRBD2. Germline trimming cut 6 bases from V and 3 bases from J; bases unmatched to any gene: 5. From germline, CDR1 is SQVTM and CDR2 ANQGSEA. This CDR3 has 12 residues.

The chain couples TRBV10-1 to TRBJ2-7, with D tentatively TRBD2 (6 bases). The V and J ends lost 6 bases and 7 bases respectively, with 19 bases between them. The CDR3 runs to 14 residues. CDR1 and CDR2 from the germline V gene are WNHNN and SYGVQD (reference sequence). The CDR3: CASSRSAQAGEQYF. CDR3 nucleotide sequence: TGCGCCAGCAGCCGGTCAGCACAGGCGGGAGAGCAGTACTTC.

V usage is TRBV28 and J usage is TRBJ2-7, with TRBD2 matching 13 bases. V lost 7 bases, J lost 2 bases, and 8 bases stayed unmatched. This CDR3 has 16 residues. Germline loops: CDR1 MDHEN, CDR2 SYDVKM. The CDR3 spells CASNIAGLAGPYEQYF. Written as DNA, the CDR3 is TGTGCCAGCAACATCGCGGGACTAGCGGGGCCCTACGAGCAGTACTTC.

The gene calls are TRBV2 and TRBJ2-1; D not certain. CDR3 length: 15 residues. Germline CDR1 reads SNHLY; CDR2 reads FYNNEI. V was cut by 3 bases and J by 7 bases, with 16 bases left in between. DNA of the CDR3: TGTGCCAGCAGTGACGTGGTGGGCGCGCTGAATGAGCAGTTCTTC. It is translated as CASSDVVGALNEQFF.

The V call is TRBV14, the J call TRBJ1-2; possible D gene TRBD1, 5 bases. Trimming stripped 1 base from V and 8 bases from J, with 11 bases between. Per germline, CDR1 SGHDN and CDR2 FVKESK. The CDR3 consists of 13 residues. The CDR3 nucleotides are TGTGCCAGCAGCCAAGCCAGGGTTGGGGGCTACACCTTC. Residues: CASSQARVGGYTF. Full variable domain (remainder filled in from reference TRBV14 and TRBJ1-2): EAGVTQFPSHSVIEKGQTVTLRCDPISGHDNLYWYRRVMGKEIKFLLHFVKESKQDESGMPNNRFLAERTGGTYSTLKVQPAELEDSGVYFCASSQARVGGYTFGSGTRLTVV.

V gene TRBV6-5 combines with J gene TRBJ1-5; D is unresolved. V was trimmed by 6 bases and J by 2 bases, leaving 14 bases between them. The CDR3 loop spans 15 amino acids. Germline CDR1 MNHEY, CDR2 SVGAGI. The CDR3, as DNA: TGTGCCAGCAGCCCCCGGGATTCCGGCAATCAGCCCCAGCATTTT. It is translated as CASSPRDSGNQPQHF.

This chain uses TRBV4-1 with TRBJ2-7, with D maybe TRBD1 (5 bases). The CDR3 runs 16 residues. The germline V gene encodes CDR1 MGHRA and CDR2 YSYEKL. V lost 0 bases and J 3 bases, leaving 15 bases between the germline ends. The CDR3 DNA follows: TGCGCCAGCAGCCAAGACCCGAGCAGGGCTCTCTACGAGCAGTACTTC. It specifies CASSQDPSRALYEQYF.

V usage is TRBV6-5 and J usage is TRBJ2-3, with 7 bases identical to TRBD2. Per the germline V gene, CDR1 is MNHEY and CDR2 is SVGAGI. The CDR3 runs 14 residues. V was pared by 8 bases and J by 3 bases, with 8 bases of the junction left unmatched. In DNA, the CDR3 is TGTGCCAGCGGTTTCAGGGAGGGAACAGATACGCAGTATTTT. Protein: CASGFREGTDTQYF.

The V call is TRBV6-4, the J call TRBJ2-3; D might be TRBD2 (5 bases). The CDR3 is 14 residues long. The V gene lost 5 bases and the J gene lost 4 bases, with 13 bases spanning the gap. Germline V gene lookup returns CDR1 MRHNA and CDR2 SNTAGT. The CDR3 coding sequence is TGTGCCAGCAGTAGCGGACGGATAGCAGATACGCAGTATTTT. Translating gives CASSSGRIADTQYF.

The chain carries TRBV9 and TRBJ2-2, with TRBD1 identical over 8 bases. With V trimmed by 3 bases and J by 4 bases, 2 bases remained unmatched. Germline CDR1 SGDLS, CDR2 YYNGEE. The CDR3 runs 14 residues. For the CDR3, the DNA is TGTGCCAGCAGCGCAGGGGGCCCCACCGGGGAGCTGTTTTTT. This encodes CASSAGGPTGELFF.